A selection of T cell receptor beta chains follows, all from one sample in a study of stem cell transplantation in POMP-related autoinflammatory disease. TCRdb keeps only in-frame clones here, not all; method: immunoSEQ multiplex PCR. The sample includes a few thousand clones, about nine tenths of them seen just once. This specimen was Tregs from PBMCs, taken before stem cell transplantation. These receptors were taken from a human donor with POMP-related autoinflammation and immune dysregulation (PRAID). The CDR3 runs from the conserved cysteine through the conserved F or W. Each record gives: V gene, clone size, D gene, CDR3 length, J gene, CDR3 protein, CDR3 DNA. A D gene is named only where the DNA matches it firmly. Expanded clones get a size class; other rows say once, few or many, or leave the size out.

V gene: TRBV11-1; clone size: NA; D gene: TRBD1; CDR3 length: 14; J gene: TRBJ1-3; CDR3 protein: CASSLTGGGNTIYF; CDR3 DNA: TGTGCCAGCAGCTTAACAGGGGGTGGAAACACCATATATTTT
V gene: TRBV18; clone size: NA; D gene: NA; CDR3 length: 16; J gene: TRBJ1-3; CDR3 protein: CASSPRIRGIGNTIYF; CDR3 DNA: TGTGCCAGCTCACCACGGATCCGGGGCATAGGAAACACCATATATTTT
V gene: TRBV7-8; clone size: NA; D gene: TRBD2; CDR3 length: 15; J gene: TRBJ2-1; CDR3 protein: CASSALGLANNEQFF; CDR3 DNA: TGTGCCAGCAGCGCCCTGGGACTAGCGAACAATGAGCAGTTCTTC
V gene: TRBV5-1; clone size: NA; D gene: TRBD2; CDR3 length: 15; J gene: TRBJ2-5; CDR3 protein: CASSTGLAGVETQYF; CDR3 DNA: TGCGCCAGCAGCACGGGACTAGCGGGAGTCGAGACCCAGTACTTC
V gene: TRBV4-2; clone size: NA; D gene: NA; CDR3 length: 18; J gene: TRBJ1-2; CDR3 protein: CASSQDRETWTGGYGYTF; CDR3 DNA: TGTGCCAGCAGCCAGGATAGGGAGACCTGGACTGGGGGCTATGGCTACACCTTC
V gene: TRBV11-2; clone size: NA; D gene: NA; CDR3 length: 12; J gene: TRBJ2-7; CDR3 protein: CASSLDFSEQYF; CDR3 DNA: TGTGCCAGCAGCTTAGATTTCTCCGAGCAGTACTTC
V gene: TRBV6-6; clone size: NA; D gene: NA; CDR3 length: 13; J gene: TRBJ2-7; CDR3 protein: CASSHTSSYEQYF; CDR3 DNA: TGTGCCAGCAGCCACACTAGTTCCTACGAGCAGTACTTC
V gene: TRBV6-5; clone size: NA; D gene: TRBD1; CDR3 length: 14; J gene: TRBJ2-7; CDR3 protein: CASSYGTGGYEQYF; CDR3 DNA: TGTGCCAGCAGTTACGGGACAGGGGGTTACGAGCAGTACTTC
V gene: TRBV6-6; clone size: NA; D gene: TRBD2; CDR3 length: 15; J gene: TRBJ2-1; CDR3 protein: CASSSATSGYNEQFF; CDR3 DNA: TGTGCCAGCAGTTCGGCGACTAGCGGATACAATGAGCAGTTCTTC
V gene: TRBV10-3; clone size: NA; D gene: TRBD1; CDR3 length: 15; J gene: TRBJ2-1; CDR3 protein: CAIRGGQGAMSEQFF; CDR3 DNA: TGTGCCATCAGGGGGGGACAGGGGGCGATGAGTGAGCAGTTCTTC
V gene: TRBV19; clone size: NA; D gene: NA; CDR3 length: 11; J gene: TRBJ2-1; CDR3 protein: CASSIYNEQFF; CDR3 DNA: TGTGCCAGTAGTATCTACAATGAGCAGTTCTTC
V gene: TRBV7-6; clone size: NA; D gene: NA; CDR3 length: 12; J gene: TRBJ1-1; CDR3 protein: CASSSPLGGAFF; CDR3 DNA: TGTGCCAGCAGCTCACCCCTAGGTGGAGCTTTCTTT
V gene: TRBV7-7; clone size: NA; D gene: NA; CDR3 length: 14; J gene: TRBJ2-5; CDR3 protein: CASSPIRGRETQYF; CDR3 DNA: TGTGCTAGCAGCCCAATCAGGGGAAGAGAGACCCAGTACTTC
V gene: TRBV5-1; clone size: NA; D gene: NA; CDR3 length: 13; J gene: TRBJ1-2; CDR3 protein: CASSLNRVRGYTF; CDR3 DNA: TGCGCCAGCAGCTTGAACAGGGTGCGGGGCTACACCTTC
V gene: TRBV18; clone size: NA; D gene: NA; CDR3 length: 13; J gene: TRBJ1-1; CDR3 protein: CASSPQGWTEAFF; CDR3 DNA: TGTGCCAGCTCACCACAGGGGTGGACTGAAGCTTTCTTT
V gene: TRBV7-9; clone size: NA; D gene: NA; CDR3 length: 12; J gene: TRBJ2-5; CDR3 protein: CASSSFRGRKYF; CDR3 DNA: TGTGCCAGCAGCTCTTTCCGGGGAAGAAAGTACTTC
V gene: TRBV28; clone size: once; D gene: TRBD2; CDR3 length: 15; J gene: TRBJ2-7; CDR3 protein: CASSPGGREGRNQYF; CDR3 DNA: TGTGCCAGCAGTCCCGGGGGGCGGGAGGGCCGAAATCAGTACTTC
V gene: TRBV7-9; clone size: NA; D gene: TRBD2; CDR3 length: 15; J gene: TRBJ2-1; CDR3 protein: CASSLALAGAREQFF; CDR3 DNA: TGTGCCAGCAGCTTAGCTCTAGCGGGGGCTAGGGAGCAGTTCTTC
V gene: TRBV10-2; clone size: NA; D gene: NA; CDR3 length: 11; J gene: TRBJ2-7; CDR3 protein: CASRTAYEQYF; CDR3 DNA: TGCGCCAGCAGGACAGCCTACGAGCAGTACTTC
V gene: TRBV2; clone size: few; D gene: NA; CDR3 length: 12; J gene: TRBJ2-7; CDR3 protein: CASRTGSYEQYF; CDR3 DNA: TGTGCCAGCAGGACAGGCTCCTACGAGCAGTACTTC
V gene: TRBV10-3; clone size: NA; D gene: NA; CDR3 length: 13; J gene: TRBJ1-2; CDR3 protein: CAIGSGNNYGYTF; CDR3 DNA: TGTGCCATCGGCTCTGGCAACAACTATGGCTACACCTTC
V gene: TRBV12-5; clone size: NA; D gene: TRBD1; CDR3 length: 14; J gene: TRBJ1-2; CDR3 protein: CASGLAGGNYGYTF; CDR3 DNA: TGTGCTAGTGGTTTGGCAGGGGGTAACTATGGCTACACCTTC
V gene: TRBV5-1; clone size: NA; D gene: NA; CDR3 length: 11; J gene: TRBJ2-5; CDR3 protein: CASSPQETQYF; CDR3 DNA: TGCGCCAGCAGTCCGCAAGAGACCCAGTACTTC
V gene: TRBV19; clone size: NA; D gene: TRBD2; CDR3 length: 17; J gene: TRBJ2-1; CDR3 protein: CASSIGTGGAFYNEQFF; CDR3 DNA: TGTGCCAGTAGTATAGGGACGGGGGGGGCTTTCTACAATGAGCAGTTCTTC
V gene: TRBV5-1; clone size: NA; D gene: NA; CDR3 length: 15; J gene: TRBJ1-5; CDR3 protein: CASSLAGDPNQPQHF; CDR3 DNA: TGCGCCAGCAGCTTGGCAGGGGACCCGAATCAGCCCCAGCATTTT
V gene: TRBV19; clone size: NA; D gene: TRBD1; CDR3 length: 14; J gene: TRBJ1-2; CDR3 protein: CASSAQGGDYGYTF; CDR3 DNA: TGTGCCAGTAGTGCCCAGGGGGGAGACTATGGCTACACCTTC
V gene: TRBV12-5; clone size: NA; D gene: NA; CDR3 length: 12; J gene: TRBJ2-7; CDR3 protein: CASGLEGIEQYF; CDR3 DNA: TGTGCTAGTGGTTTGGAGGGGATCGAGCAGTACTTC
V gene: TRBV9; clone size: NA; D gene: TRBD1; CDR3 length: 14; J gene: TRBJ1-5; CDR3 protein: CASSRTGGNQPQHF; CDR3 DNA: TGTGCCAGCAGCCGGACAGGGGGCAATCAGCCCCAGCATTTT
V gene: TRBV7-9; clone size: few; D gene: NA; CDR3 length: 12; J gene: TRBJ2-7; CDR3 protein: CASSFGAYEQYF; CDR3 DNA: TGTGCCAGCAGCTTCGGAGCCTACGAGCAGTACTTC
V gene: TRBV23-1; clone size: NA; D gene: TRBD1; CDR3 length: 19; J gene: TRBJ2-3; CDR3 protein: CASSQFRDREGKGTDTQYF; CDR3 DNA: TGCGCCAGCAGTCAATTCCGGGACAGGGAAGGAAAAGGCACAGATACGCAGTATTTT
V gene: TRBV7-9; clone size: NA; D gene: NA; CDR3 length: 12; J gene: TRBJ2-7; CDR3 protein: CASSLAVGEQYF; CDR3 DNA: TGTGCCAGCAGCTTAGCGGTGGGGGAGCAGTACTTC
V gene: TRBV6-5; clone size: NA; D gene: NA; CDR3 length: 12; J gene: TRBJ1-1; CDR3 protein: CASSSGDTEAFF; CDR3 DNA: TGTGCCAGCAGTTCCGGAGACACTGAAGCTTTCTTT
V gene: TRBV11-2; clone size: NA; D gene: NA; CDR3 length: 13; J gene: TRBJ2-5; CDR3 protein: CASSLAASETQYF; CDR3 DNA: TGTGCCAGCAGCCTGGCTGCCTCAGAGACCCAGTACTTC
V gene: TRBV5-5; clone size: NA; D gene: NA; CDR3 length: 16; J gene: TRBJ1-1; CDR3 protein: CASSLFRQIMNTEAFF; CDR3 DNA: TGTGCCAGCAGCTTGTTTCGACAGATCATGAACACTGAAGCTTTCTTT
V gene: TRBV4-1; clone size: NA; D gene: NA; CDR3 length: 14; J gene: TRBJ2-5; CDR3 protein: CASSPGTIQETQYF; CDR3 DNA: TGCGCCAGCAGCCCTGGGACCATACAAGAGACCCAGTACTTC
V gene: TRBV4-1; clone size: NA; D gene: TRBD2; CDR3 length: 19; J gene: TRBJ2-3; CDR3 protein: CASSQERGLAGERTDTQYF; CDR3 DNA: TGCGCCAGCAGCCAAGAGCGGGGACTAGCGGGAGAGAGGACAGATACGCAGTATTTT
V gene: TRBV28; clone size: once; D gene: TRBD2; CDR3 length: 13; J gene: TRBJ2-7; CDR3 protein: CASSFSGSYEQYF; CDR3 DNA: TGTGCCAGCAGTTTCAGCGGGAGCTACGAGCAGTACTTC
V gene: TRBV15; clone size: NA; D gene: NA; CDR3 length: 13; J gene: TRBJ2-5; CDR3 protein: CATSRDPIETQYF; CDR3 DNA: TGTGCCACCAGCAGGGACCCCATAGAGACCCAGTACTTC
V gene: TRBV4-1; clone size: NA; D gene: TRBD1; CDR3 length: 15; J gene: TRBJ2-7; CDR3 protein: CASSPGQVPTYEQYF; CDR3 DNA: TGCGCCAGCAGCCCAGGACAGGTACCCACCTACGAGCAGTACTTC